The TCR beta chain described here comes from a study of blood T cell repertoires in COVID-19. While infection was still active, Seattle patients were enrolled and then followed longitudinally. In the authors' workflow: Counts of nucleated cells, estimated from reference gene primer amplification, were obtained. Data came from immunoSEQ multiplex PCR; TCRdb stores just in-frame clones and leaves some out. V, J and clone size reflect that table, while D and trimming were determined from the DNA. The sample shows roughly 210,000 clones, less than 90% of them seen only once. The germline CDR1 and CDR2 sequences are KGHSH and LQKENI. V lost 2 bases to trimming and J lost 0 bases; unmatched junction nucleotides: 4. The CDR3 loop spans 16 amino acids.

The specimen was peripheral blood. This receptor was obtained from an elderly woman with COVID-19, enrolled during active disease. This chain connects TRBV18 to TRBJ1-3; 7 positions match TRBD1. As DNA, the CDR3 is TGTGCCAGCTCACCAATAACAGGGGCCTCTGGAAACACCATATATTTT. Translated, it gives CASSPITGASGNTIYF.